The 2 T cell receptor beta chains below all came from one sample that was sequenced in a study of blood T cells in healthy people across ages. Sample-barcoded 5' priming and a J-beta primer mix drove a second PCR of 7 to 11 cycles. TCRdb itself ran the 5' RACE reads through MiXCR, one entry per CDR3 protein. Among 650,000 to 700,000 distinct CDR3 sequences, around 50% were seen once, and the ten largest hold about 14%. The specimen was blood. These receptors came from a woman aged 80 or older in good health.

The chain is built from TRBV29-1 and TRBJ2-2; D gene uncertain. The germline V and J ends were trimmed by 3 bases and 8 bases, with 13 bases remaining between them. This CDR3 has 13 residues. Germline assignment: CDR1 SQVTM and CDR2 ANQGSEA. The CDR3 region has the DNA TGCAGCGTTGAGGAGAACACTTCAGGGGAGCTGTTTTTT. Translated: CSVEENTSGELFF.

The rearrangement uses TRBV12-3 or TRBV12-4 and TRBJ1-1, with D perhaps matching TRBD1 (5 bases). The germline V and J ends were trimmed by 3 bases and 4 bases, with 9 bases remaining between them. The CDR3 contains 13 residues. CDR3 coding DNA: TGTGCCAGCAGTTTCGGGGGTGGCACTGAAGCTTTCTTT. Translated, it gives CASSFGGGTEAFF.